The sequence of this T cell receptor beta chain was determined in a study of T-cell memory formation after mild COVID-19. Whole-study context: TCR clusters mostly belonged to single donors. Notes on the study in general: A second wave of clones peaked on day 37, and their SARS-CoV-2 specificity went unconfirmed.

The sample holds a few counts of this clonotype. Its antigen is not identified. This CDR3 region has 17 residues. V lost 0 bases and J lost 8; bases outside the gene matches: 10. Germline V lookup: CDR1 DFQATT, CDR2 SNEGSKA (reference sequence). TCRdb analysed the 5' RACE reads with MiXCR anew, one entry per CDR3 protein. In the table there are around 310,000 distinct CDR3 sequences, less than 20% of which are singletons. The specimen sequenced was PBMCs or a T cell subset sorted from them (not recorded which). The chain is built from TRBV20-1 and TRBJ2-1; 13 nucleotides match TRBD2. The sequence was collected from a man between 18 and 35 years old who had mild COVID-19 (a few samples of this study predate the infection). Cell type and time point are not known. CDR3 DNA: TGCAGTGCTAGAGATGGGACAGAGGGGACTAGCGGGGATGAGCAGTTCTTC. Translation: CSARDGTEGTSGDEQFF.